Given below is one TCR beta chain in context. These data originate in a study of shared clonotypes between healthy human individuals. Using immunoSEQ multiplex PCR, the repertoire was profiled, and TCRdb retains in-frame clones only, with some absent. This repertoire shows a few hundred thousand clones, less than 80% found once; its top ten account for about 12%. Material: PBMCs. This TCR derives from a woman in her thirties or forties in good health. Some clones in this sample may be carry-over from other donors' samples.

Here the CDR3 reads CATEPRCTSGKTDTQYF. CDR3 in DNA: TGCGCCACCGAGCCCAGATGCACTAGCGGGAAGACAGATACGCAGTATTTT. The V and J genes are TRBV10-1 and TRBJ2-3; 10 bases fit TRBD2. CDR1 WNHNN and CDR2 SYGVQD come from the germline V gene (reference sequence). The CDR3 sequence is 17 residues long. The V gene end was trimmed by 10 bases and the J gene end by 3 bases; junction bases not matched to a gene: 16.